What follows is one T cell receptor beta chain and its context. In the authors' methods: The assay estimated nucleated cells by amplifying reference gene primers. Sequenced by immunoSEQ multiplex PCR; TCRdb stores in-frame clones only, minus some. V and J calls and clone size follow that table, whereas D and trimming were derived from the DNA. The repertoire holds about 250,000 clones, with approximately 84% as singletons. This sample was included in a study of blood T cell repertoires in COVID-19. Study overall: PBMCs, B-cell-depleted T cells, or T cells provided the cDNA or gDNA that made up the material.

Participant age was roughly 18 to 95 years, and participants resided in roughly 24 US areas. The CDR3 spans 16 residues. From germline, CDR1 is MNHEY and CDR2 SMNVEV (reference sequence). Trimming left V 4 bases short and J 3 bases short, with 15 bases between. The sample comprised PBMCs or T cells enriched from blood (not recorded which). The chain links TRBV27 to TRBJ2-2; tentative D call: TRBD1 (5 bases). The source is a man in his forties who had recovered from COVID-19. CDR3 protein: CASSSPVGAHTGELFF. The CDR3 coding sequence is TGTGCCAGCAGTTCCCCGGTAGGGGCGCACACCGGGGAGCTGTTTTTT.